The 14 T cell receptor beta chains below were found in one sample sequenced in a study of blood T cell repertoires in COVID-19. The data were produced by immunoSEQ multiplex PCR, yet TCRdb's version contains in-frame clones alone and is incomplete. Of about 130,000 clones in the sample, approximately 86% are singletons; the top ten hold approximately 10%. Source material: peripheral blood. Receptor source: a woman aged 70-85 years with COVID-19, enrolled during active disease.

V is TRBV7-9 and J is TRBJ2-7; possibly TRBD2 for D (5 bases). CDR1 and CDR2 from the germline V gene are SEHNR and FQNEAQ (reference sequence). There are 14 residues in the CDR3. The V end was cut by 6 bases, the J end by 2 bases, with 14 bases between. CDR3 in amino acids: CASSHPGSTYEQYF. CDR3 sequence (DNA): TGTGCCAGCAGTCACCCGGGATCAACCTACGAGCAGTACTTC.

The chain is built from TRBV12-3 or TRBV12-4 and TRBJ1-2; D gene uncertain. The V end lost 8 bases, the J end lost 3 bases, and 13 bases lay between the germline ends. There are 13 residues in the CDR3. The DNA for the CDR3 is TGTGCCAGCGGCCTGCATCTCGACTATGGCTACACCTTC. This codes for CASGLHLDYGYTF.

The chain carries TRBV7-9 and TRBJ2-7, with 7 bases lining up with TRBD1. J lost 3 bases, V lost 1 base, and 3 bases had no gene match. The CDR3 runs 14 residues. CDR1 is SEHNR, CDR2 FQNEAQ, per germline (reference sequence). CDR3 in amino acids: CASSLDSGGYEQYF. CDR3 DNA sequence: TGTGCCAGCAGCTTAGATTCAGGGGGCTACGAGCAGTACTTC. Full variable domain (rest looked up from reference TRBV7-9 and TRBJ2-7): DTGVSQNPRHKITKRGQNVTFRCDPISEHNRLYWYRQTLGQGPEFLTYFQNEAQLEKSRLLSDRFSAERPKGSFSTLEIQRTEQGDSAMYLCASSLDSGGYEQYFGPGTRLTVT.

This chain links TRBV5-6 with TRBJ2-5; 8 bases map to TRBD1. The trim removed 3 bases at V and 3 bases at J, leaving 4 bases unmatched. The CDR3 consists of 14 residues. Germline-derived CDR1 and CDR2 are SGHDT and YYEEEE. In DNA form, the CDR3 reads TGTGCCAGCAGCTCCCGACAGGGGAAAGAGACCCAGTACTTC. This gives the protein CASSSRQGKETQYF.

The chain joins TRBV15 to TRBJ2-5; possibly TRBD2 for D (5 bases). CDR1 is LNHNV and CDR2 is YYDKDF in the germline V gene (reference sequence). This CDR3 spans 14 amino acids. V was trimmed by 0 bases and J by 5 bases, leaving 10 bases between them. This chain's CDR3 is CATSRDRSAETQYF. The DNA of the CDR3 is TGTGCCACCAGCAGAGACCGTAGCGCGGAGACCCAGTACTTC.

V gene TRBV6-5 combines with J gene TRBJ2-1; 9 nucleotides agree with TRBD1. With V trimmed by 6 bases and J by 7 bases, 10 bases remained unmatched. This CDR3 region has 15 residues. Germline CDR1 MNHEY, CDR2 SVGAGI. In DNA form, the CDR3 reads TGTGCCAGCAGCTTAGACAGGGGGATTAAGAATGAGCAGTTCTTC. It encodes CASSLDRGIKNEQFF.

The chain recombines TRBV7-8 with TRBJ2-2; weak D call: TRBD2 (5 bases). The CDR3 has 16 amino acids. Germline CDR1 SGHVS, CDR2 FQNEAQ. V shed 1 base and J shed 2 bases, with 11 bases lying between them. In DNA form, the CDR3 reads TGTGCCAGCAGCTTAGTGTCTAGCTTTAACACCGGGGAGCTGTTTTTT. Translated, it gives CASSLVSSFNTGELFF.

There are a few counts of this clone. The chain employs TRBV5-1 and TRBJ2-3, with a weak D call TRBD1 (5 bases). CDR1 SGHRS and CDR2 YFSETQ come from the germline V gene. Trimming took off 2 bases at V and 0 bases at J, with 7 bases between the two ends. The CDR3 is 14 amino acids. This chain's CDR3 is CASSLGDSTDTQYF. CDR3 in DNA: TGCGCCAGCAGCTTAGGGGATAGCACAGATACGCAGTATTTT.

The V call is TRBV29-1, the J call TRBJ2-3; 7 bases are shared with TRBD2. CDR3 length: 13 amino acids. Germline CDR1 reads SQVTM; CDR2 reads ANQGSEA. J lost 4 bases, V lost 3 bases, and 4 bases had no gene match. For the CDR3, the DNA is TGCAGCGTTGACTACGGGGGGTCAGATACGCAGTATTTT. This sequence encodes CSVDYGGSDTQYF.

There are a few counts of this clone. The chain links TRBV28 to TRBJ1-5; D remains unclear. Deletions cut 6 bases from V and 5 bases from J, with 17 bases between. CDR1 is MDHEN, CDR2 SYDVKM, per germline. The CDR3 extends over 15 amino acids. The CDR3 region is CASSLPDTVYQPQHF. The DNA of the CDR3 is TGTGCCAGCAGCCTCCCCGACACGGTGTATCAGCCCCAGCATTTT. The whole variable domain, filled in from reference TRBV28 and TRBJ1-5, reads DVKVTQSSRYLVKRTGEKVFLECVQDMDHENMFWYRQDPGLGLRLIYFSYDVKMKEKGDIPEGYSVSREKKERFSLILESASTNQTSMYLCASSLPDTVYQPQHFGDGTRLSIL.

This chain uses TRBV24-1 with TRBJ1-4; D may be TRBD1 (6 bases). From germline, CDR1 is KGHDR and CDR2 SFDVKD. The CDR3 covers 13 residues. V was shortened by 8 bases and J by 8 bases, with 14 bases between the two germline ends. This CDR3 is CATKGEFSEKLFF. CDR3 DNA: TGTGCCACCAAGGGGGAGTTTTCGGAAAAACTGTTTTTT.

This chain links TRBV7-9 with TRBJ1-2; 7 positions agree with TRBD1. This CDR3 has 14 residues. J was trimmed by 3 bases and V by 5 bases; bases with no gene match: 6. CDR1 is SEHNR and CDR2 is FQNEAQ in the germline V gene (reference sequence). Here the CDR3 DNA reads TGTGCCAGCAGCCTAACAGGGGTTGACTATGGCTACACCTTC. This sequence encodes CASSLTGVDYGYTF.

As concerns this clone: One junction end disagrees with the germline gene, perhaps due to a read error. The genes are TRBV5-1 and TRBJ2-6, with a possible D match to TRBD2 (7 bases). The CDR3 extends over 15 amino acids. Germline-derived CDR1 and CDR2 are SGHRS and YFSETQ. The CDR3: CARSAGAGGANVLTF. The CDR3 DNA is TGCGCCCGCAGCGCGGGGGCGGGGGGGGCCAACGTCCTGACTTTC.

The V and J genes are TRBV19 and TRBJ1-2, with 9 bases that match TRBD1. Germline values: CDR1 LNHDA, CDR2 SQIVND (reference sequence). J lost 5 bases, V lost 7 bases, and 11 bases had no gene match. CDR3 length: 15 amino acids. The CDR3 sequence is CASTSSGTGLYGYTF. The CDR3 DNA reads as TGTGCCAGTACCTCTTCTGGGACAGGGCTTTATGGCTACACCTTC.